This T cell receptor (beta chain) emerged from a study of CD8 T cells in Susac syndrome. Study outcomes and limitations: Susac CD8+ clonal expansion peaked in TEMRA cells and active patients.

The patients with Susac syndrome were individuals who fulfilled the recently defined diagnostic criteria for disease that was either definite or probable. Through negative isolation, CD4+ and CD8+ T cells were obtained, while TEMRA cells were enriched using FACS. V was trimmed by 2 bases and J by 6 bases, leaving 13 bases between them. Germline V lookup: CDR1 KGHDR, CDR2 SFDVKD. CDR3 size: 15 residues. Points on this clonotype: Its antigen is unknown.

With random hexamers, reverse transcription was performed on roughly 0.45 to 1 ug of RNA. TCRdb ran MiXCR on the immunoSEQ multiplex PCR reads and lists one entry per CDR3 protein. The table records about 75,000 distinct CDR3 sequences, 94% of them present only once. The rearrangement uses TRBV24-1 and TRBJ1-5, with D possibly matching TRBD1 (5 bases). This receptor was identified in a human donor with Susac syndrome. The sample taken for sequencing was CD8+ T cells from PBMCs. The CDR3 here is CATSDSMGGLQPQHF. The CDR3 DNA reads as TGTGCCACCAGTGATTCAATGGGGGGACTTCAGCCCCAGCATTTT.